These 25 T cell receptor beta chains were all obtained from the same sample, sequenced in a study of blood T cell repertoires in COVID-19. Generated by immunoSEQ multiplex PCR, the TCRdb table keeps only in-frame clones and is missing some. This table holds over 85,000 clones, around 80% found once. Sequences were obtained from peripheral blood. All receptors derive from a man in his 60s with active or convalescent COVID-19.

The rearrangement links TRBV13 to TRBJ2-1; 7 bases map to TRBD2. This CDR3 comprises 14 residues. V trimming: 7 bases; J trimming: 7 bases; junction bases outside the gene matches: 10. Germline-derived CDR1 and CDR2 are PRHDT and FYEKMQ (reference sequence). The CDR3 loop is CASTRGGSLNEQFF. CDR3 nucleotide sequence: TGTGCCAGCACGCGGGGCGGGAGTTTAAATGAGCAGTTCTTC.

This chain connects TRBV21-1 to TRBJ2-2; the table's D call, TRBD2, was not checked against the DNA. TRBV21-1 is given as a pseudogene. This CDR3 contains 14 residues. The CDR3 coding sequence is TGTGCCAGACCGGGACTCCCAGACACCGGGGAGCTGTTTTTT. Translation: CARPGLPDTGELFF.

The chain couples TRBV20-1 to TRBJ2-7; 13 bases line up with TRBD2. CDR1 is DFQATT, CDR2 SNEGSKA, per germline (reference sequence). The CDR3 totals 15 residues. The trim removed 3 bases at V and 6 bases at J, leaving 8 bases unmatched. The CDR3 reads CSASARTSGSLEQYV. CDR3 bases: TGCAGTGCTAGTGCCCGGACTAGCGGGAGTCTCGAGCAGTACGTC.

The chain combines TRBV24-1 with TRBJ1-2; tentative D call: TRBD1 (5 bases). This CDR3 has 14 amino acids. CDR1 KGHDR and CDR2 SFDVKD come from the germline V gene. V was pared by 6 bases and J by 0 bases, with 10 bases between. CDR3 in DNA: TGTGCCACCAGTCGGCAGGACACTAACTATGGCTACACCTTC. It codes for CATSRQDTNYGYTF.

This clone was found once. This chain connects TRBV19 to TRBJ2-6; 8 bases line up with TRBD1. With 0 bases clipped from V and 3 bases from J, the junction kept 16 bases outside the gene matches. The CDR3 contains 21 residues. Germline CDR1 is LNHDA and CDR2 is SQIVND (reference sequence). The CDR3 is CASSIDALDRGVLYGANVLTF. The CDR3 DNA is TGTGCCAGTAGTATAGATGCTCTAGACAGGGGAGTCCTGTATGGGGCCAACGTCCTGACTTTC.

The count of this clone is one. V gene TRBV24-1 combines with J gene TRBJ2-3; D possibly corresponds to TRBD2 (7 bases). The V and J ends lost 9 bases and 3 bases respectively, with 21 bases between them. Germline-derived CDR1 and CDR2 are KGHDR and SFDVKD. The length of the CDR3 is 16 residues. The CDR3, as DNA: TGTGCCACCTGTAGGGGGGGCGGGCGGACGACAGATACGCAGTATTTT. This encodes CATCRGGGRTTDTQYF.

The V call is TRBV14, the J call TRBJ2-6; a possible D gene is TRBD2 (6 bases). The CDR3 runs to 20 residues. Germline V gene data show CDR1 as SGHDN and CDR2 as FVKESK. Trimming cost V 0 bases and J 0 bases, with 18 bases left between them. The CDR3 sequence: CASSQEIWGRRSSGANVLTF. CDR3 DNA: TGTGCCAGCAGCCAAGAGATTTGGGGGAGGAGGAGCTCTGGGGCCAACGTCCTGACTTTC.

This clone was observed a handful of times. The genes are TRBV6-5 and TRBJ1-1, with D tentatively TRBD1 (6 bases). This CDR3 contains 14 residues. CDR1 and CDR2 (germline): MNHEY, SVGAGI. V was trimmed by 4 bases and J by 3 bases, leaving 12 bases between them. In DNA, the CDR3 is TGTGCCAGCAGTTCTTGGGACACTGACACTGAAGCTTTCTTT. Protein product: CASSSWDTDTEAFF.

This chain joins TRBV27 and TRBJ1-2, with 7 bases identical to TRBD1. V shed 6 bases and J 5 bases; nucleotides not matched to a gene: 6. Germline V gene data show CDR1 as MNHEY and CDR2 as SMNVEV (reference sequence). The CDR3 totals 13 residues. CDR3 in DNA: TGTGCCAGCAGACGGGGACAGCTATATGGCTACACCTTC. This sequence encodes CASRRGQLYGYTF.

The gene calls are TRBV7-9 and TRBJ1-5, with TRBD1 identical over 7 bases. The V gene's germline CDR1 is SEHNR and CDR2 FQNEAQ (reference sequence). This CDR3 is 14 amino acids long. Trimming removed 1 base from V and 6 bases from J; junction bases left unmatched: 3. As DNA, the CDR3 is TGTGCCAGCAGCTTAGTAGGGGGCGGTCAGCCCCAGCATTTT. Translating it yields CASSLVGGGQPQHF.

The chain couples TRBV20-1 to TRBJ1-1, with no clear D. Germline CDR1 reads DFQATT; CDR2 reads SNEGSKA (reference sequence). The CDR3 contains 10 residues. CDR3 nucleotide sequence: TGCAGCCTAATTCACACTGAAGCTTTCTTT. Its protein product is CSLIHTEAFF.

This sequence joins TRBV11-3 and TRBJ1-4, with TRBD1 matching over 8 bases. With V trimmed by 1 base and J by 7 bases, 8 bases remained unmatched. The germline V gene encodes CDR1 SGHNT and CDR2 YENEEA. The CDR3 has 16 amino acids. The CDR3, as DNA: TGTGCCAGCAGCTTAGTAGCAGGGGGCGTTGGTGAAAAACTGTTTTTT. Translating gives CASSLVAGGVGEKLFF.

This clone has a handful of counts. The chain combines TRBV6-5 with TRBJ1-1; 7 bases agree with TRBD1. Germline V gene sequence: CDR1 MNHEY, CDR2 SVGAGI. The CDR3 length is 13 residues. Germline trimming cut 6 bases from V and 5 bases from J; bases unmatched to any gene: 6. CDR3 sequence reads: CASSIQGRTEAFF. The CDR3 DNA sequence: TGTGCCAGCAGCATACAGGGGAGGACTGAAGCTTTCTTT.

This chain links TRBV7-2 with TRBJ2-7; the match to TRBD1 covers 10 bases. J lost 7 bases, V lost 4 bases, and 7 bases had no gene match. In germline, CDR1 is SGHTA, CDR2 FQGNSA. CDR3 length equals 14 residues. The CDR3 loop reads CASSYRQGAGEQYF. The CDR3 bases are TGTGCCAGCAGCTACAGACAGGGGGCTGGGGAGCAGTACTTC.

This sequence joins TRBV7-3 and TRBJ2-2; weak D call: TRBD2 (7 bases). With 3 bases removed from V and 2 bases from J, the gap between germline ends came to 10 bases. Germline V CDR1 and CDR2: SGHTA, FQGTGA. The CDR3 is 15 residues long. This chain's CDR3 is CASSLGGPNTGELFF. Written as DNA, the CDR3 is TGTGCCAGCAGCTTGGGGGGGCCTAACACCGGGGAGCTGTTTTTT.

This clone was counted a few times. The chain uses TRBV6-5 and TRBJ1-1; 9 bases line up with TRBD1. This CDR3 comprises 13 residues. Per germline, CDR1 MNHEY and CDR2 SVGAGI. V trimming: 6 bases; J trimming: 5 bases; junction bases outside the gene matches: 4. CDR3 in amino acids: CASRWTGETEAFF. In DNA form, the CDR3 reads TGTGCCAGCAGGTGGACAGGGGAAACTGAAGCTTTCTTT.

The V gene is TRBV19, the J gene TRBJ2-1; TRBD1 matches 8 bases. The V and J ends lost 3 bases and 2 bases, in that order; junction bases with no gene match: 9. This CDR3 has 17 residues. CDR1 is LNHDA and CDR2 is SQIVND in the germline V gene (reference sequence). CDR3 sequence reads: CASSISLNRGAYNEQFF. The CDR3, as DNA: TGTGCCAGTAGTATTAGCCTCAACAGGGGGGCCTACAATGAGCAGTTCTTC.

CDR3 protein: CASSLFVWGLNQPQHF. The CDR3 DNA reads TGTGCCAGCAGCCTTTTTGTGTGGGGCCTCAATCAGCCCCAGCATTTT. The chain recombines TRBV7-2 with TRBJ1-5, with D possibly matching TRBD1 (5 bases). V lost 5 bases to trimming and J lost 3 bases, with 17 bases between them. Germline lookup yields CDR1 SGHTA and CDR2 FQGNSA. The CDR3 runs to 16 residues.

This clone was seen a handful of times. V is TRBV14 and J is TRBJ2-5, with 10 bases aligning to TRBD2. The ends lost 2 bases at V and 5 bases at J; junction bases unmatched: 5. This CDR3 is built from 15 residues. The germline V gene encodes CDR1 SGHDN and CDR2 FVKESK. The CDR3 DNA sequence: TGTGCCAGCAGCCAATTACTAGCGGGAAGCGAGACCCAGTACTTC. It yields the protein CASSQLLAGSETQYF.

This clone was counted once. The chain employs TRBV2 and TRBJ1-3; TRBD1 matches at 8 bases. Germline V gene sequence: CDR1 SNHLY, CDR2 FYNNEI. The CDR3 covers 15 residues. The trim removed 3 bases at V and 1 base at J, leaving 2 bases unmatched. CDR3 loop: CASSEDRVSGNTIYF. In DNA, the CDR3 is TGTGCCAGCAGTGAGGACAGGGTATCTGGAAACACCATATATTTT.

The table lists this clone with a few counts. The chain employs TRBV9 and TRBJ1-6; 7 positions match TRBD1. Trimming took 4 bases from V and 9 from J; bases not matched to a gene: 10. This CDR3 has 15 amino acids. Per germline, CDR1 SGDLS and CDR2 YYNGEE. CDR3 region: CASSPLTGKGSPLHF. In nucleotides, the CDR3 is TGTGCCAGCAGCCCTCTGACAGGGAAGGGTTCACCCCTCCACTTT.

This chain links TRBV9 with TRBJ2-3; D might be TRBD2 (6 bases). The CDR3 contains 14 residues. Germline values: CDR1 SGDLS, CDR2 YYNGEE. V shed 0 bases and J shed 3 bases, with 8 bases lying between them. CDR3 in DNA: TGTGCCAGCAGCGTAGACGGGGGAACAGATACGCAGTATTTT. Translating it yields CASSVDGGTDTQYF.

CDR3 amino acids: CASSQGLWETQYF. In DNA, the CDR3 is TGCGCCAGCAGCCAAGGGCTCTGGGAGACCCAGTACTTC. This chain joins TRBV4-1 and TRBJ2-5, with D unclear. The CDR3 runs 13 residues. CDR1 is MGHRA, CDR2 YSYEKL, per germline. Trimming left V 1 base short and J 5 bases short, with 8 bases between.

In DNA form, the CDR3 reads TGTGCCAGCAGCGTACAGGGGGCGGGCGAGCAGTACTTC. This translates into CASSVQGAGEQYF. The chain links TRBV9 to TRBJ2-7; 8 bases are a match to TRBD1. Germline-derived CDR1 and CDR2 are SGDLS and YYNGEE. With V trimmed by 1 base and J by 6 bases, 3 bases remained unmatched. The CDR3 covers 13 residues.

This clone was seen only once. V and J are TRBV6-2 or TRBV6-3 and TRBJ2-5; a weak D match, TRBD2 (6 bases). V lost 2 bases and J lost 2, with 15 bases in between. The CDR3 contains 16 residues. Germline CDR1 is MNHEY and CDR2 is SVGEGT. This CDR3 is CASSYPTGSGQETQYF. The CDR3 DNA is TGTGCCAGCAGTTACCCCACCGGGAGCGGACAAGAGACCCAGTACTTC.